These 5 T cell receptor beta chains originate from one sample sequenced in a study of shared clonotypes between healthy human individuals (dated by TCRdb to about 2020). The library came from the immunoSEQ multiplex PCR assay. Imported from immuneACCESS, the table was reduced by TCRdb to in-frame sequences with V and J called. These copies leave out some clones; in studies compared against another copy, an unresolved V gene accounts for under half, and the cause of the remainder is not known. This sample gives roughly 2 million clones in total; about 95% of them show up just once. The biggest ten clones account for 1% to 1.3% of the sample. CD8 naive samples were CD45RO-negative cells positively selected for CCR7, giving a CD45RA+CCR7+ population that excluded TemRA cells. Sequencing was done on a sample of naive CD8+ T cells sorted from blood. What the cell subset or site label conveys for this sample: CD45RA+CCR7+. The receptor set was obtained from a man aged 18 to 29 in good health.

The genes are TRBV6-1 and TRBJ2-7, with D hard to call. Trimming removed 3 bases from V and 3 bases from J, with 12 bases in between. CDR1 and CDR2 (germline): MNHNS, SASEGT. The CDR3 runs 14 residues. CDR3 sequence reads: CASSETGISYEQYF. The CDR3 DNA reads as TGTGCCAGCAGTGAGACGGGTATAAGCTACGAGCAGTACTTC.

The chain carries TRBV28 and TRBJ2-7, with D tentatively TRBD1 or TRBD2 (6 bases each). Looked up from germline, CDR1 is MDHEN and CDR2 is SYDVKM. There are 16 residues in the CDR3. V lost 6 bases, J lost 1 base, and 19 bases lay in between. The CDR3 protein is CASSLESGAVSYEQYF. The CDR3 DNA sequence: TGTGCCAGCAGCTTGGAATCGGGGGCTGTGTCCTACGAGCAGTACTTC.

This clone is a singleton in its sample. The genes are TRBV5-1 and TRBJ1-1; D not resolved. The germline V gene has CDR1 SGHRS and CDR2 YFSETQ. The CDR3 has 11 amino acids. V dropped 5 bases and J dropped 7 bases, with 9 bases sitting between them. The CDR3 reads CASRGTSEAFF. The CDR3 DNA reads TGCGCCAGCAGGGGAACTAGTGAAGCTTTCTTT. The variable domain in full, completed from reference TRBV5-1 and TRBJ1-1, reads KAGVTQTPRYLIKTRGQQVTLSCSPISGHRSVSWYQQTPGQGLQFLFEYFSETQRNKGNFPGRFSGRQFSNSRSEMNVSTLELGDSALYLCASRGTSEAFFGQGTRLTVV.

The rearrangement links TRBV5-6 to TRBJ2-1; 9 bases agree with TRBD2. This CDR3 contains 16 residues. Germline assignment: CDR1 SGHDT and CDR2 YYEEEE. After removal of 3 bases from V and 2 bases from J, the junction contained 6 bases not matched to a gene. Here the CDR3 reads CASSSKREAAYNEQFF. DNA of the CDR3: TGTGCCAGCAGCTCCAAGCGGGAGGCCGCCTACAATGAGCAGTTCTTC.

The chain has TRBV7-9 and TRBJ2-7, with unresolved D. The germline CDR1 and CDR2 sequences are SEHNR and FQNEAQ (reference sequence). Trimming removed 6 bases at V and 6 bases at J, with 12 bases between. The CDR3 length is 12 residues. DNA for the CDR3: TGTGCCAGCAGACAGATAGGCCCCGAGCAGTACTTC. It codes for CASRQIGPEQYF.